The 16 T cell receptor beta chains below were found in one sample sequenced in a study of blood T cell repertoires in COVID-19 (dated by TCRdb to 2018 to 2020). Receptor libraries were prepared by the immunoSEQ multiplex PCR assay. Held by TCRdb, this immuneACCESS table contains in-frame sequences only and omits some clones. Under half of the omission traces to an unresolved V gene where checked; the cause of the rest is unknown. This sample is represented by approximately 100,000 clones; around 90% of them were singletons. The ten largest clones represent around 6.5% of the sample. The specimen was peripheral blood. The origin of the receptors is a woman aged 55-69 years with acute or convalescent COVID-19.

This chain uses TRBV11-1 with TRBJ2-1; TRBD2 agrees at 13 bases. The CDR3 is 14 amino acids. Germline assignment: CDR1 SGHAT and CDR2 FQDESV (reference sequence). V was pared by 4 bases and J by 8 bases, with 2 bases of the junction left unmatched. In nucleotides, the CDR3 is TGTGCCAGCAGCTCAGGACTAGCGGGAGATGAGCAGTTCTTC. Amino acids: CASSSGLAGDEQFF.

This chain uses TRBV7-9 with TRBJ2-5; 7 positions match TRBD1. Germline CDR1 and CDR2: SEHNR and FQNEAQ (reference sequence). The CDR3 has 15 residues. V lost 5 bases, J lost 2 bases, and 8 bases stayed unmatched. CDR3 sequence reads: CASSTRQGGQETQYF. DNA for the CDR3: TGTGCCAGCAGCACCCGACAGGGTGGACAAGAGACCCAGTACTTC.

This rearrangement joins TRBV15 to TRBJ1-2, with TRBD1 matching 12 bases. Germline V gives CDR1 LNHNV, CDR2 YYDKDF (reference sequence). Trimming removed 3 bases from V and 8 bases from J; junction bases left unmatched: 4. The CDR3 runs to 14 residues. In DNA form, the CDR3 reads TGTGCCACCAGCAGCGGGACAGGGGGCTGGGGCTACACCTTC. Its translation is CATSSGTGGWGYTF.

The V and J genes are TRBV7-8 and TRBJ2-1, with 7 bases identical to TRBD1. This CDR3 spans 16 amino acids. The junction had 13 bases not matched to a gene; V was cut back by 3 bases and J by 8 bases. Germline assignment: CDR1 SGHVS and CDR2 FQNEAQ. The CDR3 DNA reads as TGTGCCAGCAGCTTGAGGGGGCAGGGGGAATTTTATGAGCAGTTCTTC. Its protein product is CASSLRGQGEFYEQFF.

This chain uses TRBV4-1 with TRBJ1-1, with 8 bases fitting TRBD1. The trim removed 1 base at V and 6 bases at J, leaving 4 bases unmatched. CDR3 size: 14 residues. The germline CDR1 and CDR2 sequences are MGHRA and YSYEKL. The CDR3 reads CASSQVQGASEAFF. The CDR3 DNA follows: TGCGCCAGCAGCCAAGTCCAGGGGGCGTCTGAAGCTTTCTTT.

The V and J genes are TRBV12-5 and TRBJ2-1; TRBD2 matches at 8 bases. The V and J ends lost 3 bases and 7 bases, in that order; junction bases with no gene match: 8. The CDR3 extends over 15 amino acids. Germline V CDR1 and CDR2: LGHNT, FRNRAP. The DNA of the CDR3 is TGTGCTAGTGGTTTCTTGGGCGGGAGGCCTAATGAGCAGTTCTTC. It codes for CASGFLGGRPNEQFF. Full variable domain (missing parts from reference TRBV12-5 and TRBJ2-1): DARVTQTPRHKVTEMGQEVTMRCQPILGHNTVFWYRQTMMQGLELLAYFRNRAPLDDSGMPKDRFSAEMPDATLATLKIQPSEPRDSAVYFCASGFLGGRPNEQFFGPGTRLTVL.

The chain has TRBV5-1 and TRBJ2-5; D possibly corresponds to TRBD1 (5 bases). CDR1 is SGHRS, CDR2 YFSETQ, per germline. V gave up 4 bases and J gave up 2 bases, with 9 bases separating them. The CDR3 is made up of 13 amino acids. CDR3 sequence reads: CASSPDRQETQYF. The CDR3, as DNA: TGCGCCAGCAGCCCTGACAGACAAGAGACCCAGTACTTC.

V is TRBV4-2 and J is TRBJ1-4; the match to TRBD1 covers 7 bases. The CDR3 extends over 18 amino acids. V lost 0 bases and J lost 5; bases outside the gene matches: 12. Germline CDR1 reads LGHNA; CDR2 reads YNFKEQ. CDR3 bases: TGTGCCAGCAGCCAAGAGATAGGGGTCGGGACAGTCAATGAAAAACTGTTTTTT. Amino acid sequence: CASSQEIGVGTVNEKLFF.

The V gene is TRBV5-1, the J gene TRBJ2-7, with D perhaps matching TRBD2 (5 bases). Germline V CDR1 and CDR2: SGHRS, YFSETQ. Deletions cut 4 bases from V and 0 bases from J, with 11 bases between. The CDR3 spans 14 residues. Here the CDR3 reads CASSIAPFSYEQYF. The CDR3 nucleotides are TGCGCCAGCAGCATAGCGCCCTTCTCCTACGAGCAGTACTTC.

In its sample, this clone was seen a few times. This chain links TRBV6-1 with TRBJ1-4; no definite D call. This CDR3 contains 18 residues. The germline V gene has CDR1 MNHNS and CDR2 SASEGT. The V end lost 1 base, the J end lost 0 bases, and 15 bases lay between the germline ends. The CDR3 nucleotides read TGTGCCAGCAGTGAAGGTCACACATCCTCCGCAACTAATGAAAAACTGTTTTTT. It codes for CASSEGHTSSATNEKLFF.

The chain links TRBV12-5 to TRBJ1-1; a possible D gene is TRBD1 (6 bases). The ends were cut back, 3 bases at V and 4 bases at J, with 12 bases in the middle. There are 14 residues in the CDR3. Looked up from germline, CDR1 is LGHNT and CDR2 is FRNRAP. CDR3: CASGLTGGGTEAFF. The CDR3 bases are TGTGCTAGTGGTTTAACGGGAGGGGGCACTGAAGCTTTCTTT.

The chain is built from TRBV19 and TRBJ2-2, with 7 bases lining up with TRBD2. The germline gives CDR1 LNHDA, CDR2 SQIVND (reference sequence). The CDR3 totals 16 residues. The V and J ends lost 1 base and 7 bases, in that order; junction bases with no gene match: 9. The CDR3 coding sequence is TGTGCCAGTAGTATAGGCGGGAGTTTCGGGGGCGGGGAGCTGTTTTTT. Translated: CASSIGGSFGGGELFF.

For this clone: Relative to the germline gene, one junction end is altered; a read error may explain this. The chain carries TRBV7-3 and TRBJ2-1, with 7 bases matching TRBD2. The CDR3 has 13 amino acids. The germline V gene has CDR1 SGHTA and CDR2 FQGTGA. CDR3 nucleotides: TGTGCCAGCAGCCCGGGGGGACTGACGCGTCTGGTCTTC. Protein product: CASSPGGLTRLVF.

This clone has a single count. This sequence joins TRBV14 and TRBJ2-7; the D gene is possibly TRBD1 (5 bases). Germline V gene lookup returns CDR1 SGHDN and CDR2 FVKESK. The CDR3 extends over 13 amino acids. V shed 2 bases and J shed 4 bases, with 9 bases lying between them. The CDR3 region has the DNA TGTGCCAGCAGCCAATCCTCAGGGTACGAGCAGTACTTC. Its protein product is CASSQSSGYEQYF.

The chain couples TRBV12-3 or TRBV12-4 to TRBJ2-3; D call uncertain. V was pared by 6 bases and J by 0 bases, with 7 bases between. The CDR3 is made up of 13 amino acids. CDR3 bases: TGTGCCAGCAGCTTTAGCAGCACAGATACGCAGTATTTT. This codes for CASSFSSTDTQYF.

This clone was detected only once. The V call is TRBV27, the J call TRBJ2-7; 8 bases agree with TRBD2. CDR1 is MNHEY and CDR2 is SMNVEV in the germline V gene (reference sequence). J gave up 2 bases and V 5 bases, and 8 bases lay outside the gene matches. CDR3 length: 15 amino acids. CDR3 protein: CASSPRGGSTYEQYF. Here the CDR3 DNA reads TGTGCCAGCAGTCCTCGCGGGGGGAGTACCTACGAGCAGTACTTC.